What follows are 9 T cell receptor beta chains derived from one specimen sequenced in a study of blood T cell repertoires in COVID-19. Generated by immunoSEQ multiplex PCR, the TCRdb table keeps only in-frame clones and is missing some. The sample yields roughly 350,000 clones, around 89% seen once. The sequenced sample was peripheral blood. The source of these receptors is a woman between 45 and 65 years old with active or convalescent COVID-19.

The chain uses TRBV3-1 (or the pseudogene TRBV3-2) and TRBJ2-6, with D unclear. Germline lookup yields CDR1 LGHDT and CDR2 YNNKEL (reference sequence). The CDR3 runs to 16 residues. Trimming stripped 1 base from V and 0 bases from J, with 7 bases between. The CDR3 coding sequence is TGTGCCAGCAGCCAAGCAGGTCACTCTGGGGCCAACGTCCTGACTTTC. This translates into CASSQAGHSGANVLTF.

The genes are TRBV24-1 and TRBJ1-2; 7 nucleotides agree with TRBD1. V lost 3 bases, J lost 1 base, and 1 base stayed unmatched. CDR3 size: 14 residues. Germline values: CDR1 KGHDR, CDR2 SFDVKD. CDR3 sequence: CATSDRQGNYGYTF. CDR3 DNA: TGTGCCACCAGTGATAGACAGGGTAACTATGGCTACACCTTC.

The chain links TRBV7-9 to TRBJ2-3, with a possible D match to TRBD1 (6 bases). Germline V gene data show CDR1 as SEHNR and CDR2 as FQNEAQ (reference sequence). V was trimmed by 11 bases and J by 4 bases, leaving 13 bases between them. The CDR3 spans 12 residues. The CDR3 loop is CAGNTGSDTQYF. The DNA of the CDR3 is TGTGCCGGGAATACAGGGTCAGATACGCAGTATTTT.

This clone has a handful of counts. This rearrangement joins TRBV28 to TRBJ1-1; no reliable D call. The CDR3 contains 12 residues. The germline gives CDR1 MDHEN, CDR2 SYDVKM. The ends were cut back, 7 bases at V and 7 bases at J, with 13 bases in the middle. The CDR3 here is CASTEKVGEAFF. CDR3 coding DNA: TGTGCCAGCACGGAGAAAGTAGGTGAAGCTTTCTTT.

The CDR3 spells CAWSVELAGEQFF. In nucleotides, the CDR3 is TGTGCCTGGAGTGTGGAACTAGCGGGTGAGCAGTTCTTC. V and J are TRBV30 and TRBJ2-1; 9 nucleotides align to TRBD2. CDR1 and CDR2 (germline): GTSNPN, SVGIG (reference sequence). The V segment lost 0 bases and the J segment 9 bases; nucleotides outside the gene matches: 3. This CDR3 is 13 amino acids long.

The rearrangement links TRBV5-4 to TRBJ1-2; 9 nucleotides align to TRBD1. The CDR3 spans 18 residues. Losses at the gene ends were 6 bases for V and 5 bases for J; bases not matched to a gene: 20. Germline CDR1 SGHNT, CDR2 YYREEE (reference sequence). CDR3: CASTIGISDRGVWYGYTF. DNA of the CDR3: TGTGCCAGCACCATCGGAATTTCGGACAGGGGTGTTTGGTATGGCTACACCTTC.

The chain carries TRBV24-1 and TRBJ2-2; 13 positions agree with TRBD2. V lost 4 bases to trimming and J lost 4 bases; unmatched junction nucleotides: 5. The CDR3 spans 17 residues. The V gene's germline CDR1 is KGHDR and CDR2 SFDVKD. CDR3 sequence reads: CATSDTTSGGRTGELFF. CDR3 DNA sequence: TGTGCCACCAGTGACACGACTAGCGGGGGGCGCACCGGGGAGCTGTTTTTT.

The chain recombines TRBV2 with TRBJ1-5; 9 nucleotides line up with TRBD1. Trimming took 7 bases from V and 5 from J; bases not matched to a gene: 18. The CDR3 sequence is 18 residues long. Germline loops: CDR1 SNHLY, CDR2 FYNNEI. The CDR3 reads CASTTSRDRASRDQPQHF. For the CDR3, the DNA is TGTGCCAGCACCACGTCCCGGGACAGGGCGTCCCGGGATCAGCCCCAGCATTTT.

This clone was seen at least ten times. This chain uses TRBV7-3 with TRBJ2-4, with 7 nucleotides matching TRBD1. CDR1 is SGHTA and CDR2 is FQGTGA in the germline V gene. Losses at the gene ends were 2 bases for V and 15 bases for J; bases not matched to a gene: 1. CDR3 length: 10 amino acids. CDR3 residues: CASSLGDRYF. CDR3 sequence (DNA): TGTGCCAGCAGCTTAGGGGACAGGTACTTC.